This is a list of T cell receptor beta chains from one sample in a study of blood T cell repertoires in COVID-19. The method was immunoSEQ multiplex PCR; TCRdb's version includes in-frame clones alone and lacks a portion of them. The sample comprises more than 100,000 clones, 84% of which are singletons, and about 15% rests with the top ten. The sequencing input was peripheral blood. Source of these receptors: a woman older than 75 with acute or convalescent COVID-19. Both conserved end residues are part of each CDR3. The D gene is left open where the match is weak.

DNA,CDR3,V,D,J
TGTGCCAGCACTGGACAGGGGAACTATGGCTACACCTTC,CASTGQGNYGYTF,TRBV6-6,TRBD1,TRBJ1-2
TGTGCCTGGACTCTGGACAGGGCCTATAATTCACCCCTCCACTTT,CAWTLDRAYNSPLHF,TRBV30,TRBD1,TRBJ1-6
TGTGCCAGCAGCGTAGAGGACAGCGCGAACACCGGGGAGCTGTTTTTT,CASSVEDSANTGELFF,TRBV9,NA,TRBJ2-2
TGTGCCAGCAGCTTTCTACGGGGTACTAACTATGGCTACACCTTC,CASSFLRGTNYGYTF,TRBV7-2,NA,TRBJ1-2
TGTGCCAGCAGCCCCCGAGGGGAGACTAGAAGCACAGATACGCAGTATTTT,CASSPRGETRSTDTQYF,TRBV9,NA,TRBJ2-3
TGTGCCAGCAGCACGGGATGGGGAGTTAGCGGCCGCACAGATACGCAGTATTTT,CASSTGWGVSGRTDTQYF,TRBV21-1,NA,TRBJ2-3
TGTGCCAGCAGTTCGAGGACAGGTGCTTCAAATGAAAAACTGTTTTTT,CASSSRTGASNEKLFF,TRBV6-5,TRBD1,TRBJ1-4
TGTGCCAGCAGCTTGGGTACAGGGGGAAATCAGCCCCAGCATTTT,CASSLGTGGNQPQHF,TRBV5-8,TRBD1,TRBJ1-5
TGTGCCACCAGCAGAGGGACAGGGGTTGGTGAAAAACTGTTTTTT,CATSRGTGVGEKLFF,TRBV15,TRBD1,TRBJ1-4
TGTGCCAGCAGCGACTCTAACTATGGCTACACCTTC,CASSDSNYGYTF,TRBV11-2,NA,TRBJ1-2
TGTGCCAGCAGTTACGGGGCGGGGGCCCAGTACTTC,CASSYGAGAQYF,TRBV6-2/TRBV6-3,TRBD2,TRBJ2-5
TGTGCCAGCTCACCAGGGACAGGAAACAATGAGCAGTTCTTC,CASSPGTGNNEQFF,TRBV18,TRBD1,TRBJ2-1